This T cell receptor beta chain is from a study of OX40 agonist ivuxolimab in advanced cancers. Study-level information: Head and neck, renal cell, melanoma or hepatocellular carcinoma were the cancers that dose-escalation patients had. Two patients with cutaneous melanoma and one with hepatocellular carcinoma, three in total, showed partial responses.

Repertoires were generated with immunoSEQ multiplex PCR, while TCRdb's copy carries only in-frame clones and drops some. The data show over 70,000 clones, with approximately 94% seen just once and roughly an eighth held by the top ten. The CDR3 length is 15 residues. Germline-derived CDR1 and CDR2 are SGHRS and YFSETQ. V lost 3 bases and J lost 0, with 9 bases in between. The sequenced sample was CD4+ or CD8+ T cells sorted from blood, obtained in a trial of the OX40 agonist ivuxolimab. The sequence was obtained from an adult with an advanced solid tumor such as melanoma, head and neck, liver or kidney cancer. The V gene is TRBV5-1, the J gene TRBJ1-4; D is undetermined. DNA for the CDR3: TGCGCCAGCAGCTCGGTGGGTGCAACTAATGAAAAACTGTTTTTT. It encodes CASSSVGATNEKLFF.